Presented here are 25 T cell receptor beta chains from one specimen sequenced in a study of molecular identifiers for immune sequencing clone quantification. TCRdb called the PCR reads again in MiXCR, with one record for every CDR3 protein. The sample has more than 550,000 distinct CDR3 sequences, 25% seen once. The sequenced material came from naive CD8+ T cells from blood, with Jurkat cell RNA spiked in. Subset here: FACS-sorted CD8+CD4-CCR7+CD45RA+ naive T cells. The receptors were gathered from a human donor in good health. Some libraries in this study had Jurkat cell RNA spiked in.

This clonotype was seen only a few times. The chain employs TRBV3-1 and TRBJ2-1; unclear D gene. The CDR3 runs 13 residues. CDR1 is LGHDT and CDR2 is YNNKEL in the germline V gene (reference sequence). The V gene lost 1 base and the J gene lost 8 bases, with 9 bases spanning the gap. CDR3 bases: TGTGCCAGCAGCCAAGTGAGCAACCATGAGCAGTTCTTC. Amino acids: CASSQVSNHEQFF.

Note on this clonotype: A junction boundary mismatches the germline segment, possibly from a read error. The gene calls are TRBV13 and TRBJ2-2; weak D call: TRBD2 (5 bases). Germline V gene data show CDR1 as PRHDT and CDR2 as FYEKMQ (reference sequence). The CDR3 loop spans 16 amino acids. The CDR3, as DNA: TGTGCCAGCAGCACATACAGCGAGGTGCGCACCGGGGAGCTGTCTTTT. It yields the protein CASSTYSEVRTGELSF.

This clonotype was detected ten times or more. The chain has TRBV6-5 and TRBJ2-2; D ambiguous. CDR3 length: 17 amino acids. V dropped 2 bases and J dropped 0 bases, with 13 bases sitting between them. Germline V gene data show CDR1 as MNHEY and CDR2 as SVGAGI. CDR3 in DNA: TGTGCCAGCAGTTACGGGTTCATAAACGCGAACACCGGGGAGCTGTTTTTT. Residues: CASSYGFINANTGELFF.

There are many counts of this clonotype. The V and J genes are TRBV6-5 and TRBJ2-7; TRBD1 matches 7 bases. In germline, CDR1 is MNHEY, CDR2 SVGAGI. The CDR3 runs to 13 residues. Trimming took 2 bases from V and 6 from J; bases not matched to a gene: 4. CDR3 sequence (DNA): TGTGCCAGCAGTTACGTAGGGGGCTCCGAGCAGTACTTC. This codes for CASSYVGGSEQYF.

V is TRBV12-3 or TRBV12-4 and J is TRBJ2-5; D is ambiguous. Trimming left V 5 bases short and J 0 bases short, with 16 bases between. This CDR3 has 16 residues. CDR3 DNA sequence: TGTGCCAGCAGTCCTAGTGGGGTATTGTACCAAGAGACCCAGTACTTC. Translated: CASSPSGVLYQETQYF.

This clonotype came up many times. The chain couples TRBV5-1 to TRBJ1-1; D may be TRBD1 (5 bases). Germline CDR1 SGHRS, CDR2 YFSETQ. The V end was cut by 1 base, the J end by 3 bases, with 19 bases between. This CDR3 region has 17 residues. CDR3 in amino acids: CASSLSRGGVTDTEAFF. CDR3 sequence (DNA): TGCGCCAGCAGCTTGTCAAGGGGAGGGGTAACGGACACTGAAGCTTTCTTT.

Notes on this clonotype: A much larger clone differs by one base, so this may be a read error. The chain uses TRBV4-1 and TRBJ1-1, with a tentative D call TRBD1 (5 bases). Between the trimmed V and J ends, which lost 0 bases and 10 bases, there was a span of 21 bases. Germline CDR1 and CDR2: MGHRA and YSYEKL. This CDR3 is built from 16 residues. CDR3 in DNA: TGCGCCAGCAGCCAAGACATAGGGACTCCCCGGCCTGTAGCTTTCTTT. It is translated as CASSQDIGTPRPVAFF.

The chain links TRBV5-6 to TRBJ1-1, with 9 bases identical to TRBD1. Germline V gene sequence: CDR1 SGHDT, CDR2 YYEEEE. Germline trimming cut 0 bases from V and 4 bases from J; bases unmatched to any gene: 4. The CDR3 contains 15 residues. The CDR3 DNA follows: TGTGCCAGCAGCTTGGGGGACAGGGCCGGCACTGAAGCTTTCTTT. Amino acid sequence: CASSLGDRAGTEAFF.

This clonotype was seen at least ten times. The chain couples TRBV27 to TRBJ2-7; TRBD1 aligns across 8 bases. The CDR3 loop spans 13 amino acids. V dropped 3 bases and J dropped 4; count of bases not matched to a gene: 2. Germline V gene data show CDR1 as MNHEY and CDR2 as SMNVEV (reference sequence). DNA for the CDR3: TGTGCCAGCAGTTTTTACAGGGGGTACGAGCAGTACTTC. Translating it yields CASSFYRGYEQYF.

As to this clonotype: The junction departs from germline at one end; a sequencing error may be responsible. The chain uses TRBV2 and TRBJ1-1; no definite D call. Germline V CDR1 and CDR2: SNHLY, FYNNEI. There are 13 residues in the CDR3. CDR3 sequence (DNA): TGTGCCAGCAGTGAAGGCACGAACACTGGAGCTTTCTTT. It codes for CASSEGTNTGAFF.

For this clonotype: A much larger clone differs by one base, so this may be a read error. The chain joins TRBV2 to TRBJ1-1, with TRBD1 matching over 9 bases. The CDR3 totals 16 residues. The germline CDR1 and CDR2 sequences are SNHLY and FYNNEI. The CDR3 spells CASSEDRGVSNTAAFF. The CDR3 nucleotides are TGTGCCAGCAGTGAGGACAGGGGAGTTTCGAACACTGCAGCTTTCTTT.

This clonotype was counted between two and nine times. CDR3 sequence (DNA): TGTGCCAGCAGTTACCACCCCCCGGGGGGAGATACGCAGTATTTT. It codes for CASSYHPPGGDTQYF. This sequence joins TRBV6-2 or TRBV6-3 and TRBJ2-3; 7 nucleotides agree with TRBD2. V lost 2 bases, J lost 5 bases, and 7 bases stayed unmatched. Germline loops: CDR1 MNHEY, CDR2 SVGEGT. The CDR3 is 15 residues long.

The chain has TRBV19 and TRBJ1-2; TRBD1 might be the D (5 bases). The CDR3 contains 13 residues. CDR1 is LNHDA, CDR2 SQIVND, per germline (reference sequence). The V and J ends lost 6 bases and 4 bases respectively, with 12 bases between them. In nucleotides, the CDR3 is TGTGCCAGTAGGCTTCAGGGCAGCTATGGCTACACCTTC. As protein: CASRLQGSYGYTF.

This clonotype was picked up a small number of times. This likely comes from a read error, as the CDR3 has no conserved phenylalanine or tryptophan at its end. This chain joins TRBV5-1 and TRBJ2-3; D gene unclear. There are 12 residues in the CDR3. The V gene's germline CDR1 is SGHRS and CDR2 YFSETQ. The V end was cut by 0 bases, the J end by 4 bases, with 3 bases between. Here the CDR3 reads CASSLGADTQYS. The DNA for the CDR3 is TGCGCCAGCAGCTTGGGTGCAGATACGCAGTATTCT.

As to this clonotype: The junction does not match germline at one end; this may be a read error. The genes are TRBV4-3 and TRBJ2-7; the D gene is possibly TRBD2 (6 bases). The germline V gene has CDR1 LGHNA and CDR2 YSLEER. The CDR3 totals 13 residues. For the CDR3, the DNA is TGCGCCAGCAACCAAGATATGGGGGGCGAGCAGTACTTC. Its translation is CASNQDMGGEQYF.

This clonotype was detected ten times or more. The chain couples TRBV6-2 or TRBV6-3 to TRBJ2-5; D is perhaps TRBD1 (5 bases). The CDR3 contains 14 residues. Trimming took 2 bases from V and 2 from J, leaving 9 bases between them. Germline V gene data show CDR1 as MNHEY and CDR2 as SVGEGT. Here the CDR3 reads CASSYVGQQETQYF. CDR3 sequence (DNA): TGTGCCAGCAGTTACGTGGGGCAGCAAGAGACCCAGTACTTC.

This clonotype has at least ten counts. The rearrangement links TRBV19 to TRBJ2-7; D unclear. The germline V gene has CDR1 LNHDA and CDR2 SQIVND (reference sequence). Trimming shortened V by 9 bases and J by 0 bases, and 12 bases separated the two germline ends. The CDR3 runs to 13 residues. CDR3 protein: CASSPGSSYEQYF. In DNA form, the CDR3 reads TGTGCCAGCAGTCCGGGCAGCTCCTACGAGCAGTACTTC. The variable domain in full, with the rest retrieved from reference TRBV19 and TRBJ2-7, is DGGITQSPKYLFRKEGQNVTLSCEQNLNHDAMYWYRQDPGQGLRLIYYSQIVNDFQKGDIAEGYSVSREKKESFPLTVTSAQKNPTAFYLCASSPGSSYEQYFGPGTRLTVT.

The table lists this clonotype with many counts. This chain connects TRBV5-6 to TRBJ2-7; possibly TRBD2 for D (6 bases). The germline gives CDR1 SGHDT, CDR2 YYEEEE. The ends were cut back, 0 bases at V and 2 bases at J, with 12 bases in the middle. The CDR3 is 15 amino acids. CDR3 region: CASSLGSSGPYEQYF. The CDR3 nucleotides read TGTGCCAGCAGCTTGGGAAGTAGCGGACCCTACGAGCAGTACTTC. Full variable domain (outside the CDR3, taken from reference TRBV5-6 and TRBJ2-7): DAGVTQSPTHLIKTRGQQVTLRCSPKSGHDTVSWYQQALGQGPQFIFQYYEEEERQRGNFPDRFSGHQFPNYSSELNVNALLLGDSALYLCASSLGSSGPYEQYFGPGTRLTVT.

The chain has TRBV29-1 and TRBJ2-3, with TRBD2 matching 8 bases. After removal of 7 bases from V and 2 bases from J, the junction contained 5 bases not matched to a gene. CDR3 size: 13 residues. Germline assignment: CDR1 SQVTM and CDR2 ANQGSEA. The DNA for the CDR3 is TGCAGCGCCATTAGCGGGAACACAGATACGCAGTATTTT. Its protein is CSAISGNTDTQYF.

CDR3 protein: CASSLFISGGDEKLFF. CDR3 nucleotide sequence: TGTGCCAGCAGCCTATTTATTTCGGGGGGGGATGAAAAACTGTTTTTT. The chain recombines TRBV7-2 with TRBJ1-4, with D possibly TRBD1 on 5 matching bases. The V and J ends lost 5 bases and 6 bases respectively, with 19 bases between them. CDR3 size: 16 residues. The V gene's germline CDR1 is SGHTA and CDR2 FQGNSA.

Comments on this clonotype: Lacking the conserved final phenylalanine or tryptophan, this CDR3 likely reflects a read error. The V gene is TRBV6-5, the J gene TRBJ1-4; no reliable D call. This CDR3 has 17 amino acids. CDR1 MNHEY and CDR2 SVGAGI come from the germline V gene. V was pared by 2 bases and J by 5 bases, with 18 bases between. The CDR3 DNA reads as TGTGCCAGCAGTTACCAACCCCCGGACGGTTCAAATGAAAAACTGTTTCTT. This codes for CASSYQPPDGSNEKLFL.

Ten or more counts support this clonotype. The chain uses TRBV5-1 and TRBJ2-7, with TRBD1 matching 8 bases. The V gene's germline CDR1 is SGHRS and CDR2 YFSETQ. V lost 4 bases and J lost 2; bases outside the gene matches: 17. The CDR3 is 18 amino acids. CDR3: CASSIEPFVGQGAYEQYF. For the CDR3, the DNA is TGCGCCAGCAGCATAGAACCTTTCGTCGGACAGGGCGCCTACGAGCAGTACTTC.

This clonotype was recorded many times. The J gene is TRBJ2-1, the V gene TRBV29-1; D may match TRBD1 or TRBD2 (5 bases each). The CDR3 contains 12 residues. Looked up from germline, CDR1 is SQVTM and CDR2 is ANQGSEA. V was cut by 7 bases and J by 9 bases, with 16 bases left in between. The DNA of the CDR3 is TGCAGCGGGGGGACGATATCCGGTGAGCAGTTCTTC. Amino acids: CSGGTISGEQFF.

This chain connects TRBV9 to TRBJ2-3; 10 bases agree with TRBD2. The CDR3 runs 16 residues. Trimming at V came to 4 bases and at J to 3 bases, leaving 8 bases not matched to a gene. CDR1 SGDLS and CDR2 YYNGEE come from the germline V gene. CDR3 DNA sequence: TGTGCCAGCAGCTTGTCTAGCGGGGGTTGGACAGATACGCAGTATTTT. Encoded protein: CASSLSSGGWTDTQYF.

This clonotype was counted a few times. The J gene is TRBJ2-7, the V gene TRBV29-1; tentative D call: TRBD2 (6 bases). With 0 bases removed from V and 0 bases from J, the gap between germline ends came to 9 bases. The CDR3 is 14 residues long. Germline loops: CDR1 SQVTM, CDR2 ANQGSEA. As DNA, the CDR3 is TGCAGCGTTGAAGATTGGGGGGACTCCTACGAGCAGTACTTC. Amino acids: CSVEDWGDSYEQYF.